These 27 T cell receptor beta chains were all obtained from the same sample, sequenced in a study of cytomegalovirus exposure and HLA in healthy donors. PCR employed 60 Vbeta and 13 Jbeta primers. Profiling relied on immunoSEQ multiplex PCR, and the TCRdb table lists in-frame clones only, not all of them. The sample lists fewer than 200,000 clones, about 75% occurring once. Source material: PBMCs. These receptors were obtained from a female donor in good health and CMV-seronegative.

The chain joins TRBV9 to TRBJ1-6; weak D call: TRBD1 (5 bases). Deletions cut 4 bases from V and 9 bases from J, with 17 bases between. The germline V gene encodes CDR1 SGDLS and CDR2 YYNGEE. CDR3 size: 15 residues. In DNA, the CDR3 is TGTGCCAGCAGCCACGACTCCGTTAGGGGTTCACCCCTCCACTTT. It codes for CASSHDSVRGSPLHF. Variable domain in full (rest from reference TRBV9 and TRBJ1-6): DSGVTQTPKHLITATGQRVTLRCSPRSGDLSVYWYQQSLDQGLQFLIQYYNGEERAKGNILERFSAQQFPDLHSELNLSSLELGDSALYFCASSHDSVRGSPLHFGNGTRLTVT.

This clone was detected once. CDR3 coding DNA: TGCGCCAGCAGCCGATCAGGGACAGGGGGCGGGAACACTGAAGCTTTCTTT. It is translated as CASSRSGTGGGNTEAFF. The chain joins TRBV5-1 to TRBJ1-1; 12 nucleotides agree with TRBD1. The CDR3 totals 17 residues. Germline CDR1 is SGHRS and CDR2 is YFSETQ. Losses at the gene ends were 4 bases for V and 1 base for J; bases not matched to a gene: 8.

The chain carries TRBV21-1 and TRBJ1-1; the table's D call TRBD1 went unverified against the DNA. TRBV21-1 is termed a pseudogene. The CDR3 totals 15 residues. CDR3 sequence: CASSKALKGFTEAFF. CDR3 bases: TGTGCCAGCAGCAAAGCGCTCAAGGGGTTCACTGAAGCTTTCTTT.

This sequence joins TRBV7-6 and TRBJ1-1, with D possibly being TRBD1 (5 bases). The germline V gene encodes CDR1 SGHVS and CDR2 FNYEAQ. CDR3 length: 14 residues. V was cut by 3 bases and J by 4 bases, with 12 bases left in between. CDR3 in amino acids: CASSFSGGSTEAFF. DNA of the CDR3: TGTGCCAGCAGCTTCTCTGGGGGGAGCACTGAAGCTTTCTTT.

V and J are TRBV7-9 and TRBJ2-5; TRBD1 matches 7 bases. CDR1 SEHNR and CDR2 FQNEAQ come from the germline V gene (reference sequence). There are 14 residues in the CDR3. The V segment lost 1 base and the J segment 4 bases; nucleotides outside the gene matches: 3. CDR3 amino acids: CASSLGAGGETQYF. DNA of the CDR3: TGTGCCAGCAGCTTAGGAGCAGGGGGAGAGACCCAGTACTTC.

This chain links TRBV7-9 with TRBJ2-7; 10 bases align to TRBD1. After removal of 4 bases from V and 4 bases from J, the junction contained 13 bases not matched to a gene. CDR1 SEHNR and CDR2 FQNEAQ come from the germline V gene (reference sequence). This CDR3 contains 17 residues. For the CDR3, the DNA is TGTGCCAGCAGCTCGGGGGGGACCGGGACAGGGGAGTACGAGCAGTACTTC. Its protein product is CASSSGGTGTGEYEQYF.

The CDR3 sequence is CARAGQTQSYEQYF. In DNA form, the CDR3 reads TGTGCCAGGGCCGGACAAACCCAATCCTACGAGCAGTACTTC. This chain joins TRBV19 and TRBJ2-7; D is perhaps TRBD1 (5 bases). The length of the CDR3 is 14 residues. V was cut by 9 bases and J by 1 base, with 16 bases left in between. Germline values: CDR1 LNHDA, CDR2 SQIVND (reference sequence). The whole variable domain, remainder taken from reference TRBV19 and TRBJ2-7, is DGGITQSPKYLFRKEGQNVTLSCEQNLNHDAMYWYRQDPGQGLRLIYYSQIVNDFQKGDIAEGYSVSREKKESFPLTVTSAQKNPTAFYLCARAGQTQSYEQYFGPGTRLTVT.

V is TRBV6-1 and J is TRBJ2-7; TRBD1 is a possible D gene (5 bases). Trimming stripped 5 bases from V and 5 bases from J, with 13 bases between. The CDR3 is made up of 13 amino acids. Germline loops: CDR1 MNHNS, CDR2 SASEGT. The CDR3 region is CASSSHDSHEQYF. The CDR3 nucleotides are TGTGCCAGCAGTTCCCACGACAGCCACGAGCAGTACTTC.

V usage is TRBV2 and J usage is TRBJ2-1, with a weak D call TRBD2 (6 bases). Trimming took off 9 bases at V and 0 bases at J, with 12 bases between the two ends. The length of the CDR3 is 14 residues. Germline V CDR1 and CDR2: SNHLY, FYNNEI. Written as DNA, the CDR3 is TGTGCCAGTCTTAGCGGTAACTCCTACAATGAGCAGTTCTTC. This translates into CASLSGNSYNEQFF.

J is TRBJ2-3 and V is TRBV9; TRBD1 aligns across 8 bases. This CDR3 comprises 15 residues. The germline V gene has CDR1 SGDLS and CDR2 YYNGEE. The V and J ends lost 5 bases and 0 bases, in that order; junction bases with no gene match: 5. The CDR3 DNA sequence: TGTGCCAGCAGGGCAGGGGGCGCTAGCACAGATACGCAGTATTTT. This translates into CASRAGGASTDTQYF.

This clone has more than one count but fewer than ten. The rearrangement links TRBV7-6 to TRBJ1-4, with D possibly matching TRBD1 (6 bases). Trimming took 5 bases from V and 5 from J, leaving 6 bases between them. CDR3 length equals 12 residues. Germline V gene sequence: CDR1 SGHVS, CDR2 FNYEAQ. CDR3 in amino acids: CASSRGNEKLFF. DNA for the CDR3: TGTGCCAGCAGCAGGGGGAATGAAAAACTGTTTTTT.

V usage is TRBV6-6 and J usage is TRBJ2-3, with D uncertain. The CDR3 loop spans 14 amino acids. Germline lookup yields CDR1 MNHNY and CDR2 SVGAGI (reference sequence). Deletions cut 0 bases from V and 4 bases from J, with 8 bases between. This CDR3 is CASSYSIEADTQYF. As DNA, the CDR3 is TGTGCCAGCAGTTACTCAATCGAGGCAGATACGCAGTATTTT.

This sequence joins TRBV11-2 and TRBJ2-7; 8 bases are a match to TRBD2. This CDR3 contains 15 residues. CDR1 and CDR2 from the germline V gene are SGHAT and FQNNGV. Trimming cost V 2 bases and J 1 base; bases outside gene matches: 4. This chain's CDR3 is CASSLPGGLSYEQYF. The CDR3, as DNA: TGTGCCAGCAGCTTACCGGGGGGGTTATCCTACGAGCAGTACTTC.

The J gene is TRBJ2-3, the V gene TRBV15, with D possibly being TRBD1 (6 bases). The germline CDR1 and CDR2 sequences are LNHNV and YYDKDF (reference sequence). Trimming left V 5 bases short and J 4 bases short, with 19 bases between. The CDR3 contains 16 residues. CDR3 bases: TGTGCCACCAGCGCCCGAACCGCAGGGGATGCAGATACGCAGTATTTT. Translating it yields CATSARTAGDADTQYF.

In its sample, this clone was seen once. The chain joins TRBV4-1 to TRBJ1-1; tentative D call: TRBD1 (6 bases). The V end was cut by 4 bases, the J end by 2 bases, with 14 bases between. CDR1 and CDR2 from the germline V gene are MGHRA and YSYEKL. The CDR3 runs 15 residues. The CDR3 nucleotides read TGCGCCAGCAGCCCCCCACAGGGCTTAAACACTGAAGCTTTCTTT. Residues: CASSPPQGLNTEAFF.

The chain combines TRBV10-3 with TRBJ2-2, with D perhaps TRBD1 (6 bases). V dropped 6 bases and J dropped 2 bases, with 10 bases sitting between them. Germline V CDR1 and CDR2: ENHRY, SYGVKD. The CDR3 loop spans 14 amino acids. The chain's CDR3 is CAISGDTNTGELFF. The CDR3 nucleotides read TGTGCCATCAGCGGGGACACAAACACCGGGGAGCTGTTTTTT.

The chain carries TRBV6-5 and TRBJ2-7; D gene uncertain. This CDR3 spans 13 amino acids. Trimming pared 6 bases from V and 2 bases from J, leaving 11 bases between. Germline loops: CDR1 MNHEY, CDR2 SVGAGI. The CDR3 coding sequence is TGTGCCAGCAGCAGGCCCTATGCCTACGAGCAGTACTTC. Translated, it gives CASSRPYAYEQYF.

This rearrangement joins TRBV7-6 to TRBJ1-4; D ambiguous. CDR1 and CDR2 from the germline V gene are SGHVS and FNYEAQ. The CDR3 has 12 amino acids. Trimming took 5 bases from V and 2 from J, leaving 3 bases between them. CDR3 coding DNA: TGTGCCAGCAGCACTACTAATGAAAAACTGTTTTTT. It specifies CASSTTNEKLFF.

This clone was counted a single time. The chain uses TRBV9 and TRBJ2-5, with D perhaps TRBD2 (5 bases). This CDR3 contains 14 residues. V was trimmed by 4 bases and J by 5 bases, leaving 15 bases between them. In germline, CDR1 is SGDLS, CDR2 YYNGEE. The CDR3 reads CASSTGPGWETQYF. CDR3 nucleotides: TGTGCCAGCAGCACCGGACCGGGGTGGGAGACCCAGTACTTC.

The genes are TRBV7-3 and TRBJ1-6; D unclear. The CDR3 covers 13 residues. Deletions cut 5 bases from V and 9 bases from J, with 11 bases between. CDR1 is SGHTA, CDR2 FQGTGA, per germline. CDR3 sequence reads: CASSETAFSPLHF. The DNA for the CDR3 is TGTGCCAGCAGCGAAACAGCTTTTTCACCCCTCCACTTT.

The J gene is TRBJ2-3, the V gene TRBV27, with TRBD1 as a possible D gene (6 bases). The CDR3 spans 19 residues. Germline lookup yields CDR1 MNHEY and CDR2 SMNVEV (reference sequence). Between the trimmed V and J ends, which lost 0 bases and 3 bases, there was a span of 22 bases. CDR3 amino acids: CASSLSLPRGSGATDTQYF. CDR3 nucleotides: TGTGCCAGCAGTTTATCCCTCCCCAGGGGAAGTGGGGCAACAGATACGCAGTATTTT.

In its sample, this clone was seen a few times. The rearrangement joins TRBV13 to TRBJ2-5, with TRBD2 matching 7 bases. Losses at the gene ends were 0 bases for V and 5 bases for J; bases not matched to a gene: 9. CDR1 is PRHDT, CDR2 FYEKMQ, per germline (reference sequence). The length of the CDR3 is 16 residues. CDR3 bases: TGTGCCAGCAGCTTAGGACCAGCCGGGGGGAAGGAGACCCAGTACTTC. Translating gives CASSLGPAGGKETQYF.

The CDR3 DNA reads TGTGCCAGCAGCCGAGGCGGCTCTTTGCAAGAGACCCAGTACTTC. Amino acids: CASSRGGSLQETQYF. V is TRBV11-2 and J is TRBJ2-5, with D uncertain. Germline CDR1 is SGHAT and CDR2 is FQNNGV. The CDR3 has 15 residues. V lost 5 bases and J lost 2, with 15 bases in between.

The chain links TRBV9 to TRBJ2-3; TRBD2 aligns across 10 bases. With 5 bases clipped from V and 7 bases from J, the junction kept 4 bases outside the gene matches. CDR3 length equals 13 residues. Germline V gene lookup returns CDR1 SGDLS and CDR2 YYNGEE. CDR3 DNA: TGTGCCAGCAGTCTAGCGGGGGTTAATACGCAGTATTTT. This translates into CASSLAGVNTQYF.

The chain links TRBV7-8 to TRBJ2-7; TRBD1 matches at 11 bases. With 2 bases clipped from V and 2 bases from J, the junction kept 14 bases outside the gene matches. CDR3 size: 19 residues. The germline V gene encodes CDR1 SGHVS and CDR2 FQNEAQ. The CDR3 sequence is CASSLPRDPGQGGPYEQYF. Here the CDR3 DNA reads TGTGCCAGCAGCTTACCGCGGGATCCGGGACAGGGGGGGCCCTACGAGCAGTACTTC.

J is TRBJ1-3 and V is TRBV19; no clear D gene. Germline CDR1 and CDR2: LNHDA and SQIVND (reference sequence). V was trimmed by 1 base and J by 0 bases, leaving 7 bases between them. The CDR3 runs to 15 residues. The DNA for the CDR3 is TGTGCCAGTAGTATAGCGCCGCGCTCTGGAAACACCATATATTTT. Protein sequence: CASSIAPRSGNTIYF.

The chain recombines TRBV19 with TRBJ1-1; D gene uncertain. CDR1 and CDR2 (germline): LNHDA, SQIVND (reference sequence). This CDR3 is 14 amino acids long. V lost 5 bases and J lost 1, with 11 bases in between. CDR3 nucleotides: TGTGCCAGTAGTCTGGATTGGAGGAACACTGAAGCTTTCTTT. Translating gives CASSLDWRNTEAFF.